The T cell receptor beta chain described here comes from a study of identical twins (TCRdb year 2016). General notes on the study: To test whether fetal clonotypes persist, this study deep-sequenced TCR alpha and beta repertoires from monozygotic twins, from unrelated adults of various ages, and from cord blood. To rule out contamination, replicate twin experiments were performed at different times with different library preparation protocols. The investigation overall reported the following: Compared with coincidental sharing between unrelated individuals, out-of-frame TCR alpha sequences shared between twins showed an excess of sequences with low generation probability. Invariant T cells such as MAIT and iNKT could partly confound zero-insertion analyses, although diverse VJ usage argued against such confounding for most clonotypes. Recombination models systematically underestimated out-of-frame TCR alpha sharing in monozygotic twins but agreed with sharing between unrelated individuals. Excess twin sharing in beta out-of-frame sequences was weaker because fewer shared sequences lowered the signal-to-noise ratio. Because the same donors could not be followed over many years, the conclusions relied on cross-sectional statistical analysis. Fewer insertions were carried by abundant cord blood beta clonotypes, a similar but weaker trend appeared in young adult naive repertoires, and no such trend appeared in memory repertoires.

With respect to this clonotype: The antigen it binds to is not known. No base quality values were provided; no much bigger clone lies one nucleotide off.

The CDR3 spans 14 residues, from the cysteine through the phenylalanine. Only CDR3 DNA remains: 42 bases, in frame from the first base. The germline V gene encodes CDR1 SGHTA and CDR2 FQGNSA. V has 6 bases trimmed and J has 0 bases trimmed; junction bases matching no gene number 4. Preparation of the library involved 5' RACE. The sequencer was an Illumina HiSeq 2000. A universal primer binding site was added through template switching, and the final cDNA carried a unique molecular identifier so that TCR cDNA molecules could be counted accurately. Specific primers in the conserved constant-segment region were used to synthesize first-strand cDNA for TCR alpha and beta chains. Each cDNA library was double barcoded, with a SMART-Mk sample barcode plus Illumina barcodes, to control for contamination. Two successive PCR steps introduced TruSeq adapter sequences along with Illumina sample barcodes. The TCR alpha and beta cDNA libraries were sequenced on the Illumina HiSeq platform using custom primers. Per the source publication's procedure: Unique molecular identifiers were extracted from raw reads with MiGEC, and CDR3 positions were determined with MiXCR. For each individual, recombination models were inferred using an EM algorithm with the repgenHMM and IGoR tools. The tcR package in R was used for shared clonotype analysis, with sharing normalized by the product of cloneset sizes. To study raw recombination free of thymic and clonal selection effects, out-of-frame nonproductive sequences were analyzed. The public reads were run again by TCRdb, first through fastp at Q25 and then through MiXCR, and only productive beta chains were kept. All rows with the same CDR3 protein become a single entry with the most common DNA and genes. The V and J calls shown here were made by TCRdb, not taken from the authors' results. The sample table records a few hundred thousand distinct CDR3 sequences; less than 20% of these occur just once. The leading ten clones occupy 12% of the sample.

Every donor was a healthy Caucasian. Three unrelated non-twin adults were additionally sequenced: a male aged 18 to 30, a male aged 50 to 60 and a female aged 50 to 60. Using Miltenyi CD45RO+ enrichment and human naive T-cell isolation kits, memory (CD45RO+) and naive T cells were isolated from PBMC. Here the chain combines TRBV7-2 and TRBJ1-1; 7 bases in the junction line up with TRBD1. The source of this sequence is a man aged 45-60 years in good health. The specimen was naive T cells sorted from blood. What the cell subset or site label conveys for this sample: cells isolated with a human naive T-cell isolation kit. The base sequence is TGTGCCAGCAGATCCGGGACAGTGAACACTGAAGCTTTCTTT. Translated, this is CASRSGTVNTEAFF.